This T cell receptor beta chain was sequenced for a study of blood T cell repertoires in COVID-19. Study-wide context: Both acute and convalescent COVID-19 samples were obtained from the United States, Italy and Spain. Nucleic acid was either cDNA or gDNA, and it came from T cells, B-cell-depleted T cells, or PBMCs.

Per the authors' pipeline: Amplification of reference gene primers was used by the study to estimate nucleated cell counts. Sequenced by immunoSEQ multiplex PCR; TCRdb stores in-frame clones only, minus some. Clonal size and the V and J genes are those of that table, whereas D and trimming came from the DNA. The table records about 50,000 clones, over 75% of them present only once. Concerning this clone itself: This same CDR3 is encoded by further DNA sequences in the sample.

This CDR3 comprises 14 residues. Trimming removed 0 bases from V and 3 bases from J, with 9 bases in between. Germline CDR1 and CDR2: SGHNT and YYREEE (reference sequence). The specimen sequenced was peripheral blood. The genes are TRBV5-4 and TRBJ1-1; a possible D gene is TRBD1 (5 bases). This TCR was recovered from a man between 45 and 60 years old with active COVID-19. The CDR3 loop is CASSLVPGDTEAFF. CDR3 sequence (DNA): TGTGCCAGCAGCTTGGTTCCGGGGGACACTGAAGCTTTCTTT.